This TCR beta chain was recorded in a study of blood T cells in healthy people across ages. Study at large: Template switching retrieved approximately one barcoded beta molecule for each two T cells.

PCR was performed a second time for roughly 6 to 12 cycles using a sample-barcoded 5' primer and a J-beta primer mix. A single record per CDR3 protein comes from TCRdb applying MiXCR to the 5' RACE reads. The table records around 620,000 distinct CDR3 sequences, approximately 27% of them present only once. This clonotype was counted between two and nine times. Researchers collected ten milliliters of peripheral blood from every single donor. Samples each yielded at least 5 micrograms of total RNA. Trimming took 0 bases from V and 6 from J, leaving 5 bases between them. The CDR3 extends over 12 amino acids. Looked up from germline, CDR1 is SGHRS and CDR2 is YFSETQ.

Sequencing used blood. The chain recombines TRBV5-1 with TRBJ2-3; unclear D gene. The TCR originated in a woman between 65 and 79 years old in good health. CDR3 bases: TGCGCCAGCAGCTTGGGATGGGATACGCAGTATTTT. It codes for CASSLGWDTQYF. Drawing the rest from reference TRBV5-1 and TRBJ2-3, the complete variable domain is KAGVTQTPRYLIKTRGQQVTLSCSPISGHRSVSWYQQTPGQGLQFLFEYFSETQRNKGNFPGRFSGRQFSNSRSEMNVSTLELGDSALYLCASSLGWDTQYFGPGTRLTVL.